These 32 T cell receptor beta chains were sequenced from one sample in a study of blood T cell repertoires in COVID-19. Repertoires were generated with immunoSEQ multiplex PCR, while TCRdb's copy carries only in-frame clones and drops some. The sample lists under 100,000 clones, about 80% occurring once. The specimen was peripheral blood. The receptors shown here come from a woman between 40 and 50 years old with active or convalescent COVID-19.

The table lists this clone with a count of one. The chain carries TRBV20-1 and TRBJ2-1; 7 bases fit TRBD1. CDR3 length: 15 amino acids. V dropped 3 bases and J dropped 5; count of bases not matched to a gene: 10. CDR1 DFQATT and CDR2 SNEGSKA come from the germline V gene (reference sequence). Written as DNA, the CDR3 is TGCAGTGCTAGTTCACTGGGACAGTTTAACAATGAGCAGTTCTTC. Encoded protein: CSASSLGQFNNEQFF.

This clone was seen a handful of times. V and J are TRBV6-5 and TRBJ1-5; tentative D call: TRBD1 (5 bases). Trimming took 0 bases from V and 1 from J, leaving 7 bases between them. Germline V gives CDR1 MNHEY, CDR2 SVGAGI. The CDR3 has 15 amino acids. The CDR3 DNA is TGTGCCAGCAGTTACTCAGGGGCGAGCAATCAGCCCCAGCATTTT. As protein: CASSYSGASNQPQHF.

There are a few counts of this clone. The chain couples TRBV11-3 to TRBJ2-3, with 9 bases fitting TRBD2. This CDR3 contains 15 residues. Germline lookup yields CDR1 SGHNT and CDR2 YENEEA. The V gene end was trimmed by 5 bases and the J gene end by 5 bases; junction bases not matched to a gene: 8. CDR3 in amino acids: CASSHSGRGGDTQYF. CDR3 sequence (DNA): TGTGCCAGCAGCCATAGCGGGAGAGGGGGAGATACGCAGTATTTT.

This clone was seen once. The CDR3 is CAISGGQGGYTF. The CDR3 nucleotides are TGTGCCATCAGTGGGGGGCAGGGTGGCTACACCTTC. This rearrangement joins TRBV10-3 to TRBJ1-2; D is possibly TRBD1 (6 bases). V was clipped by 4 bases and J by 7 bases, with 10 bases between them. Germline-derived CDR1 and CDR2 are ENHRY and SYGVKD. The CDR3 has 12 residues.

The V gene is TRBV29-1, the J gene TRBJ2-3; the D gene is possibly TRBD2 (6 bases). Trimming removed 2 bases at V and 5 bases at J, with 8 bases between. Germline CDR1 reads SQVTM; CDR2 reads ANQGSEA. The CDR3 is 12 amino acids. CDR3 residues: CSVEREEDTQYF. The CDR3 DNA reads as TGCAGCGTTGAAAGGGAGGAAGATACGCAGTATTTT.

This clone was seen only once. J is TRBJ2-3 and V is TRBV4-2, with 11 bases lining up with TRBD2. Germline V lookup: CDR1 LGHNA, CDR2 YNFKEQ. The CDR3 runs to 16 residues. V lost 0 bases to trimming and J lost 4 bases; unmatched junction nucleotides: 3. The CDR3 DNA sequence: TGTGCCAGCAGCCAAGATCTAGCGGGAGGATCAGATACGCAGTATTTT. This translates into CASSQDLAGGSDTQYF.

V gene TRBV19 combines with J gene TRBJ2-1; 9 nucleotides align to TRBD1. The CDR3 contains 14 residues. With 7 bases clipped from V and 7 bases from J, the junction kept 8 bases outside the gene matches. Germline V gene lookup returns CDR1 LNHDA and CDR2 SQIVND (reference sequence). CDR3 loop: CASTTGGLGNEQFF. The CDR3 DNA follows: TGTGCCAGTACCACAGGGGGCTTGGGTAATGAGCAGTTCTTC. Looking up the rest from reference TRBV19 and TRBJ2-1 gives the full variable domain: DGGITQSPKYLFRKEGQNVTLSCEQNLNHDAMYWYRQDPGQGLRLIYYSQIVNDFQKGDIAEGYSVSREKKESFPLTVTSAQKNPTAFYLCASTTGGLGNEQFFGPGTRLTVL.

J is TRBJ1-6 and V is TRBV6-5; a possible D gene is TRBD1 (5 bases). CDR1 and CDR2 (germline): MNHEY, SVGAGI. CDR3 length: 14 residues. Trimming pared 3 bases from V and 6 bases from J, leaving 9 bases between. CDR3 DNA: TGTGCCAGCAGTTATCGACAGCTTAATTCACCCCTCCACTTT. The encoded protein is CASSYRQLNSPLHF.

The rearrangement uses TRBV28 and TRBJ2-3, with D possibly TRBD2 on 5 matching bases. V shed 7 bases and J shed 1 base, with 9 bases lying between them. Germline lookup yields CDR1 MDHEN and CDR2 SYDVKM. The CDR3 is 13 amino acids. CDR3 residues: CASMLGGTDTQYF. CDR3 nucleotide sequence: TGTGCCAGCATGCTGGGAGGCACAGATACGCAGTATTTT.

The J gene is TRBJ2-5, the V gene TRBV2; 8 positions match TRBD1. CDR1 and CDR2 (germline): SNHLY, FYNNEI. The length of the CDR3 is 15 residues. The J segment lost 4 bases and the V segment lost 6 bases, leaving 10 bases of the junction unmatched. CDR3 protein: CASRAPSGGPETQYF. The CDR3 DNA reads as TGTGCCAGCAGAGCTCCTTCAGGGGGCCCAGAGACCCAGTACTTC.

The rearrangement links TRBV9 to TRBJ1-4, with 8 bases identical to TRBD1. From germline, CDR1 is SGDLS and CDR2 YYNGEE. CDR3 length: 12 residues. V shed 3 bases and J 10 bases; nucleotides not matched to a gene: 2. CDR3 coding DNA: TGTGCCAGCAGCGCCGGACAGGGAAAACTGTTTTTT. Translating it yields CASSAGQGKLFF. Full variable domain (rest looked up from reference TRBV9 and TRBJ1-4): DSGVTQTPKHLITATGQRVTLRCSPRSGDLSVYWYQQSLDQGLQFLIQYYNGEERAKGNILERFSAQQFPDLHSELNLSSLELGDSALYFCASSAGQGKLFFGSGTQLSVL.

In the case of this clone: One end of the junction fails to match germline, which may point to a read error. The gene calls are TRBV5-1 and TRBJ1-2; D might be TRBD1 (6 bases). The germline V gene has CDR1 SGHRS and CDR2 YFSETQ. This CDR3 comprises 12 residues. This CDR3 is CASREEQGFQAF. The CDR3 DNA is TGCGCCAGCAGGGAAGAACAGGGATTCCAGGCCTTC.

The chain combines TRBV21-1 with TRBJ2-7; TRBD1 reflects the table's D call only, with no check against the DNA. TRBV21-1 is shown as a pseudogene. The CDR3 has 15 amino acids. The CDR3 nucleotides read TGTGCCAACCTTAGGGGCAGGACAGGGCCCTACGAGCAGTACTTC. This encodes CANLRGRTGPYEQYF.

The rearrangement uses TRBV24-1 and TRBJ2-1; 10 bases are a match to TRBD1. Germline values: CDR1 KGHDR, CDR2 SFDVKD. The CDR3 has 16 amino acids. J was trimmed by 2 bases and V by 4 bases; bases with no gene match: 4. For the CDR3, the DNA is TGTGCCACCAGTGACCCCGGACAGGGGGCCTACAATGAGCAGTTCTTC. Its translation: CATSDPGQGAYNEQFF.

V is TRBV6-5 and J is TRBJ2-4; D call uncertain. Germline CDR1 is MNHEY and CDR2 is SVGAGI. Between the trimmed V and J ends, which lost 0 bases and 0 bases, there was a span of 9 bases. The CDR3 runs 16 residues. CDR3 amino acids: CASSYSPSLAKNIQYF. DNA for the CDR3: TGTGCCAGCAGTTACTCCCCTAGTTTAGCCAAAAACATTCAGTACTTC.

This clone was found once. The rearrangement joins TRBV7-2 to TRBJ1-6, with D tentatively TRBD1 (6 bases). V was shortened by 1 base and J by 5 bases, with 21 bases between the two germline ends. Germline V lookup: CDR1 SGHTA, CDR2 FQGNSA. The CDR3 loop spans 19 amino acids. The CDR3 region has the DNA TGTGCCAGCAGCTTAGATCGTCCGCTAGGGACAATTGATAATTCACCCCTCCACTTT. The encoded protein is CASSLDRPLGTIDNSPLHF.

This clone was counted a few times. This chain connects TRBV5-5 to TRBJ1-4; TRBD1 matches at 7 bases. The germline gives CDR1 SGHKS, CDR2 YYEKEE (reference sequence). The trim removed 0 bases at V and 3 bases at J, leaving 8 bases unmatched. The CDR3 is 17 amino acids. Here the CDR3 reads CASSLGVTGVANEKLFF. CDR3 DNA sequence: TGTGCCAGCAGCTTGGGGGTTACAGGGGTGGCTAATGAAAAACTGTTTTTT. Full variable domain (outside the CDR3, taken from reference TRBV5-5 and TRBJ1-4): DAGVTQSPTHLIKTRGQQVTLRCSPISGHKSVSWYQQVLGQGPQFIFQYYEKEERGRGNFPDRFSARQFPNYSSELNVNALLLGDSALYLCASSLGVTGVANEKLFFGSGTQLSVL.

CDR3 nucleotides: TGTGCCTGGACGAGGGGGCATGGCTACACCTTC. This sequence encodes CAWTRGHGYTF. This chain links TRBV30 with TRBJ1-2, with 7 bases identical to TRBD1. Per germline, CDR1 GTSNPN and CDR2 SVGIG (reference sequence). The V segment lost 4 bases and the J segment 6 bases; nucleotides outside the gene matches: 2. The CDR3 is 11 residues long.

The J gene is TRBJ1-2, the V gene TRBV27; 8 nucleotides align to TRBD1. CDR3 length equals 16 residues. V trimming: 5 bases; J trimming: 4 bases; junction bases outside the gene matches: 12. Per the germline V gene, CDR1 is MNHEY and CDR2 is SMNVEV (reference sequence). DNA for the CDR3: TGTGCCAGCAGTCCTGGGACAGGCCTCGTCTTCTATGGCTACACCTTC. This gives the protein CASSPGTGLVFYGYTF.

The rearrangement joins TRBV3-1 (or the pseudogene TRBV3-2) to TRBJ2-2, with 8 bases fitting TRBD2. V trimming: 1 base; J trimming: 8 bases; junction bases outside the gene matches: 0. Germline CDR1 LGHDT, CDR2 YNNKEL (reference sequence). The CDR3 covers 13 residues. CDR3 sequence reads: CASSQAGGGELFF. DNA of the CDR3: TGTGCCAGCAGCCAAGCGGGAGGGGGGGAGCTGTTTTTT.

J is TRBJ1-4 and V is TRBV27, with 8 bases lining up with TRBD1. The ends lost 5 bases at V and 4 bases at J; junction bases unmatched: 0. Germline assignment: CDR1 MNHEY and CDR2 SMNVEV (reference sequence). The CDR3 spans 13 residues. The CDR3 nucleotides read TGTGCCAGCAGTGACAGGGGTAATGAAAAACTGTTTTTT. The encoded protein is CASSDRGNEKLFF.

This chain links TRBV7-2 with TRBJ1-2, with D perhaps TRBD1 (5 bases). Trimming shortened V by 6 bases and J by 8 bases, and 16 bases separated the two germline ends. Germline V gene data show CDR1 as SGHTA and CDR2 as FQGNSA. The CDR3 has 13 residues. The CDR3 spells CASRERGMEGYTF. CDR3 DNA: TGTGCCAGCAGAGAAAGGGGTATGGAGGGCTACACCTTC.

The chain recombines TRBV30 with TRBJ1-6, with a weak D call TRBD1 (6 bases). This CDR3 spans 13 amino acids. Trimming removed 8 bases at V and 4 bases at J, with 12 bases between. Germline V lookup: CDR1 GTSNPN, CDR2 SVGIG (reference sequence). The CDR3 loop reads CAVRGLYNSPLHF. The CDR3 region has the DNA TGTGCCGTCAGGGGCCTGTATAATTCACCCCTCCACTTT. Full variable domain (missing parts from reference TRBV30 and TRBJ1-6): SQTIHQWPATLVQPVGSPLSLECTVEGTSNPNLYWYRQAAGRGLQLLFYSVGIGQISSEVPQNLSASRPQDRQFILSSKKLLLSDSGFYLCAVRGLYNSPLHFGNGTRLTVT.

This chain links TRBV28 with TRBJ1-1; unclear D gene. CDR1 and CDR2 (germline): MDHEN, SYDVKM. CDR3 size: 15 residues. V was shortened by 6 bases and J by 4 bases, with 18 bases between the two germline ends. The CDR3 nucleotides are TGTGCCAGCAGCTCCGCCTCGGGGATGGGCACTGAAGCTTTCTTT. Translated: CASSSASGMGTEAFF. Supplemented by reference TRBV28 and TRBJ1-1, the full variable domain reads DVKVTQSSRYLVKRTGEKVFLECVQDMDHENMFWYRQDPGLGLRLIYFSYDVKMKEKGDIPEGYSVSREKKERFSLILESASTNQTSMYLCASSSASGMGTEAFFGQGTRLTVV.

The CDR3 nucleotides read TGTGCCTCTTCCCTTTGGAGTGGCTACACCTTC. Amino acid sequence: CASSLWSGYTF. The rearrangement joins TRBV24-1 to TRBJ1-2; D gene uncertain. V shed 12 bases and J shed 7 bases, with 14 bases lying between them. The CDR3 runs 11 residues. Germline loops: CDR1 KGHDR, CDR2 SFDVKD.

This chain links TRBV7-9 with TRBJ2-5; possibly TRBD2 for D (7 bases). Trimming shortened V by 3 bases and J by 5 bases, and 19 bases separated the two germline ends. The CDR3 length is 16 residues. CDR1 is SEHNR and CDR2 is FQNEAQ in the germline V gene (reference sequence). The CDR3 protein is CASSFWVTGGVETQYF. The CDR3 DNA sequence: TGTGCCAGCAGCTTCTGGGTAACGGGGGGCGTGGAGACCCAGTACTTC.

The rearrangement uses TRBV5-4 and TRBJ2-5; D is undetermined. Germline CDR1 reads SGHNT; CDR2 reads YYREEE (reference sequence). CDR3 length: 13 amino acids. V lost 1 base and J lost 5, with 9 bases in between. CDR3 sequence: CASSLSAQETQYF. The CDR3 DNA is TGTGCCAGCAGCTTGTCTGCCCAGGAGACCCAGTACTTC. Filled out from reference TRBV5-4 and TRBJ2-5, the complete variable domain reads ETGVTQSPTHLIKTRGQQVTLRCSSQSGHNTVSWYQQALGQGPQFIFQYYREEENGRGNFPPRFSGLQFPNYSSELNVNALELDDSALYLCASSLSAQETQYFGPGTRLLVL.

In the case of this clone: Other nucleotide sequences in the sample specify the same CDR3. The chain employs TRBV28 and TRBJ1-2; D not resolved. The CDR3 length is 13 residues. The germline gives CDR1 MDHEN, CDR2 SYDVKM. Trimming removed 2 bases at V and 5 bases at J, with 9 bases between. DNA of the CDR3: TGTGCCAGCAGTTTAGGTGGCGGTTATGGCTACACCTTC. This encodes CASSLGGGYGYTF.

Written as DNA, the CDR3 is TGTGCCAGCAGCTTAGGCCCGACAAATGAGCAGTTCTTC. Amino acid sequence: CASSLGPTNEQFF. This sequence joins TRBV7-2 and TRBJ2-1; D not resolved. Trimming shortened V by 1 base and J by 7 bases, and 8 bases separated the two germline ends. The CDR3 covers 13 residues. Germline V gives CDR1 SGHTA, CDR2 FQGNSA.

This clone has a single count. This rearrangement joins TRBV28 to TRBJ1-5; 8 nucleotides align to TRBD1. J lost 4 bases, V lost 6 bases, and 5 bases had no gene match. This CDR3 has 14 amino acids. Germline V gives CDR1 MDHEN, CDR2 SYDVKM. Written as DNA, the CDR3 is TGTGCCAGCAGCCGGTACAGGGGGAATCAGCCCCAGCATTTT. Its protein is CASSRYRGNQPQHF.

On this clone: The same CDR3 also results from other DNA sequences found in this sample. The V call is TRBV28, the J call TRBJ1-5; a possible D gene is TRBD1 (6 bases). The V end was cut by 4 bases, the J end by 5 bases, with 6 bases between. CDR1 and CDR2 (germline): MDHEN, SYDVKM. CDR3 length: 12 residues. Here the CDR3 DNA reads TGTGCCAGCAGTTCAGGGGATCAGCCCCAGCATTTT. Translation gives CASSSGDQPQHF.

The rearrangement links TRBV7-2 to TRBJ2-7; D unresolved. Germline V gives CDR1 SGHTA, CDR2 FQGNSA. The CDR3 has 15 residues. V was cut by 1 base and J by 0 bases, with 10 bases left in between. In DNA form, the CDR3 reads TGTGCCAGCAGCTTAGTCGTGGGCTACTCCTACGAGCAGTACTTC. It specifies CASSLVVGYSYEQYF. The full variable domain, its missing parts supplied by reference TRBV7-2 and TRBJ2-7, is GAGVSQSPSNKVTEKGKDVELRCDPISGHTALYWYRQSLGQGLEFLIYFQGNSAPDKSGLPSDRFSAERTGGSVSTLTIQRTQQEDSAVYLCASSLVVGYSYEQYFGPGTRLTVT.